This passage covers 3 T cell receptor beta chains from one sample sequenced in a study of blood T cells in healthy people across ages. Primers used in a second PCR of roughly 6 to 11 cycles were a sample-barcoded 5' primer and a J-beta primer mix. Each CDR3 protein gets one entry after TCRdb re-called the 5' RACE reads with MiXCR. This table holds about 640,000 distinct CDR3 sequences, under 70% found once. The sample comprised blood. The receptors were sampled from a man aged 55-75 years in good health.

In this sample, this clonotype turned up a few times. The genes are TRBV20-1 and TRBJ1-2, with D perhaps TRBD1 (5 bases). Trimming removed 3 bases from V and 10 bases from J, with 18 bases in between. The germline V gene has CDR1 DFQATT and CDR2 SNEGSKA (reference sequence). The length of the CDR3 is 13 residues. The CDR3 is CSARRELGGIYTF. The CDR3 DNA reads as TGCAGTGCTAGGAGAGAATTGGGGGGGATCTACACCTTC.

The chain employs TRBV5-1 and TRBJ2-1; TRBD2 matches 7 bases. This CDR3 has 17 amino acids. The junction had 9 bases not matched to a gene; V was cut back by 0 bases and J by 3 bases. Germline V CDR1 and CDR2: SGHRS, YFSETQ. This CDR3 is CASSLVQRGRNYNEQFF. DNA of the CDR3: TGCGCCAGCAGCTTGGTCCAGCGGGGCCGAAACTACAATGAGCAGTTCTTC.

Only a few counts were recorded for this clonotype. The chain employs TRBV2 and TRBJ1-4, with D tentatively TRBD1 (6 bases). Germline V lookup: CDR1 SNHLY, CDR2 FYNNEI. The CDR3 sequence is 14 residues long. V lost 8 bases and J lost 5, with 15 bases in between. CDR3 amino acids: CASGGGAQNEKLFF. The CDR3 DNA is TGTGCCAGCGGAGGGGGGGCTCAGAATGAAAAACTGTTTTTT.